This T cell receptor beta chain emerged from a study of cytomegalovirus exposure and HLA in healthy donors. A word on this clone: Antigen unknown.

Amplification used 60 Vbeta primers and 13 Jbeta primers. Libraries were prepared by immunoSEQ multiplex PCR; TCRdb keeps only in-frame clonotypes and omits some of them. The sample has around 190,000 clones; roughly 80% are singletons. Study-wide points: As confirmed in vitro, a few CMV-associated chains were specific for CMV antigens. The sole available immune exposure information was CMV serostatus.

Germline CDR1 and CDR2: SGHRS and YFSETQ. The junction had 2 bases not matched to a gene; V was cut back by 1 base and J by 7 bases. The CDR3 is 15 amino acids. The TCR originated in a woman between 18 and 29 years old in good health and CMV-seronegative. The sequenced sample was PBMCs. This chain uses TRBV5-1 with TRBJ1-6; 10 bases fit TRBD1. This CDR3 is CASSLTTGGNSPLHF. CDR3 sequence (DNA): TGCGCCAGCAGCTTGACGACAGGGGGCAATTCACCCCTCCACTTT.